Below are 15 T cell receptor beta chains sequenced from a single sample in a study of identifying expanded T cells in peripheral blood. Generated by immunoSEQ multiplex PCR, the TCRdb table keeps only in-frame clones and is missing some. In the table there are about 80,000 clones, 85% to 90% of which are singletons. The specimen sequenced was blood. These receptors came from a person aged 18 to 75 in good health.

The rearrangement links TRBV30 to TRBJ1-2; 7 bases map to TRBD1. V dropped 5 bases and J dropped 7; count of bases not matched to a gene: 13. This CDR3 spans 14 amino acids. Germline CDR1 and CDR2: GTSNPN and SVGIG (reference sequence). The CDR3 DNA follows: TGTGCCTGGGACTATGACAGGGCCTCGGGTGGCTACACCTTC. It codes for CAWDYDRASGGYTF. Based on the CDR3 plus reference TRBV30 and TRBJ1-2, the full variable domain is SQTIHQWPATLVQPVGSPLSLECTVEGTSNPNLYWYRQAAGRGLQLLFYSVGIGQISSEVPQNLSASRPQDRQFILSSKKLLLSDSGFYLCAWDYDRASGGYTFGSGTRLTVV.

The chain employs TRBV4-1 and TRBJ1-2; D ambiguous. V gave up 2 bases and J gave up 0 bases, with 10 bases separating them. CDR3 length equals 15 residues. Germline V gene data show CDR1 as MGHRA and CDR2 as YSYEKL. Written as DNA, the CDR3 is TGCGCCAGCAGCCAATCGGGAGTGGCTAACTATGGCTACACCTTC. It specifies CASSQSGVANYGYTF.

The chain couples TRBV9 to TRBJ1-1, with TRBD1 as a possible D gene (5 bases). The CDR3 is 15 residues long. CDR1 SGDLS and CDR2 YYNGEE come from the germline V gene. The V end lost 0 bases, the J end lost 0 bases, and 9 bases lay between the germline ends. The CDR3 DNA sequence: TGTGCCAGCAGCGTAGACCCAGGGATGAACACTGAAGCTTTCTTT. This sequence encodes CASSVDPGMNTEAFF.

The V gene is TRBV19, the J gene TRBJ1-3, with D perhaps matching TRBD1 (5 bases). The CDR3 sequence is 15 residues long. V shed 5 bases and J shed 0 bases, with 11 bases lying between them. Germline V lookup: CDR1 LNHDA, CDR2 SQIVND (reference sequence). CDR3 coding DNA: TGTGCCAGTAGTGTCGGACACCCCTCTGGAAACACCATATATTTT. Protein: CASSVGHPSGNTIYF.

The chain employs TRBV4-1 and TRBJ2-1; TRBD1 aligns across 8 bases. This CDR3 has 16 amino acids. The J segment lost 5 bases and the V segment lost 3 bases, leaving 9 bases of the junction unmatched. Germline V lookup: CDR1 MGHRA, CDR2 YSYEKL. The chain's CDR3 is CASSQRWDRWDNEQFF. CDR3 nucleotides: TGCGCCAGCAGCCAGCGGTGGGACAGGTGGGACAATGAGCAGTTCTTC.

This chain links TRBV18 with TRBJ2-3; D remains ambiguous. V lost 0 bases and J 2 bases, leaving 6 bases between the germline ends. This CDR3 contains 14 residues. The germline gives CDR1 KGHSH, CDR2 LQKENI. CDR3: CASSPPGYTDTQYF. The CDR3 DNA follows: TGTGCCAGCTCACCACCGGGTTACACAGATACGCAGTATTTT.

This chain uses TRBV15 with TRBJ2-2, with unresolved D. There are 15 residues in the CDR3. The V and J ends lost 5 bases and 6 bases respectively, with 16 bases between them. Germline assignment: CDR1 LNHNV and CDR2 YYDKDF (reference sequence). The CDR3 coding sequence is TGTGCCACCAGCCTTAAGAGGAACGCCGCCGGGGAGCTGTTTTTT. As protein: CATSLKRNAAGELFF.

V is TRBV2 and J is TRBJ1-6; no clear D gene. This CDR3 contains 11 residues. Between the trimmed V and J ends, which lost 10 bases and 11 bases, there was a span of 12 bases. Germline assignment: CDR1 SNHLY and CDR2 FYNNEI. The CDR3 region is CATQSYTPLHF. DNA of the CDR3: TGTGCCACGCAGAGTTACACACCCCTCCACTTT.

V usage is TRBV5-6 and J usage is TRBJ1-5, with D uncertain. The germline V gene has CDR1 SGHDT and CDR2 YYEEEE. Trimming stripped 6 bases from V and 0 bases from J, with 13 bases between. CDR3 length: 15 amino acids. CDR3 sequence reads: CASTFRATSNQPQHF. CDR3 nucleotide sequence: TGTGCCAGCACCTTCCGGGCCACTAGCAATCAGCCCCAGCATTTT.

This chain connects TRBV7-8 to TRBJ1-2; D not certain. The ends were cut back, 4 bases at V and 8 bases at J, with 11 bases in the middle. CDR3 size: 12 residues. Germline V gives CDR1 SGHVS, CDR2 FQNEAQ. In DNA, the CDR3 is TGTGCCAGCAGCTACATCAAGGCGGGCTACACCTTC. This encodes CASSYIKAGYTF.

This chain links TRBV6-1 with TRBJ2-7, with 7 positions matching TRBD1. The CDR3 is made up of 14 amino acids. V shed 6 bases, J shed 3 bases, and the junction held 8 bases outside the gene matches. Germline CDR1 reads MNHNS; CDR2 reads SASEGT. CDR3 region: CASRRQGEFYEQYF. In nucleotides, the CDR3 is TGTGCCAGCAGGAGACAGGGTGAGTTCTACGAGCAGTACTTC.

This clone was detected once. V and J are TRBV11-2 and TRBJ2-2; a weak D match, TRBD2 (5 bases). V lost 5 bases to trimming and J lost 2 bases, with 15 bases between them. The CDR3 consists of 16 residues. The germline gives CDR1 SGHAT, CDR2 FQNNGV. The CDR3: CASSQGGTSNTGELFF. The CDR3 region has the DNA TGTGCCAGCAGCCAAGGAGGAACATCCAACACCGGGGAGCTGTTTTTT.

This CDR3 reads CAGQGTSTEAFF. DNA of the CDR3: TGTGCTGGGCAGGGGACGAGCACTGAAGCTTTCTTT. The V call is TRBV7-2, the J call TRBJ1-1; weak D call: TRBD1 (6 bases). There are 12 residues in the CDR3. CDR1 is SGHTA and CDR2 is FQGNSA in the germline V gene.

The V gene is TRBV11-2, the J gene TRBJ2-5, with D tentatively TRBD2 (5 bases). The CDR3 is 15 amino acids. Germline CDR1 is SGHAT and CDR2 is FQNNGV. Trimming took 2 bases from V and 2 from J, leaving 12 bases between them. The CDR3 region is CASSLWAGGQETQYF. CDR3 nucleotides: TGTGCCAGCAGCTTATGGGCGGGCGGTCAAGAGACCCAGTACTTC.

The CDR3 region is CASSLGKPGQRGPSGIRKNIQYF. The CDR3, as DNA: TGTGCCAGCAGTTTAGGGAAACCGGGACAGAGGGGCCCTAGCGGGATACGCAAAAACATTCAGTACTTC. The chain carries TRBV28 and TRBJ2-4, with 9 bases that match TRBD2. There are 23 residues in the CDR3. With V trimmed by 2 bases and J by 3 bases, 26 bases remained unmatched. Germline CDR1 and CDR2: MDHEN and SYDVKM.